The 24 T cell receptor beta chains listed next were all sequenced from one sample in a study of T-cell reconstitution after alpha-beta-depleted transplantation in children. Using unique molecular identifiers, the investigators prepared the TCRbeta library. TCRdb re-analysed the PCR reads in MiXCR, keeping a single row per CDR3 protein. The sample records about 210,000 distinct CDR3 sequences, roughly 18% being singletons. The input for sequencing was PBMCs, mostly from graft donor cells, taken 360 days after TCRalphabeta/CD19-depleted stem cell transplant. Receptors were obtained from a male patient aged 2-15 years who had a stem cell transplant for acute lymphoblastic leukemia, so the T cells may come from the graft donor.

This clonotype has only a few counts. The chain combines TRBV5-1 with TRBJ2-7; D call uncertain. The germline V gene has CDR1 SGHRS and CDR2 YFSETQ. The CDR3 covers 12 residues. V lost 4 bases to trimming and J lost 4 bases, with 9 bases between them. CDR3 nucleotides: TGCGCCAGCAGCCCTGACTTTTACGAGCAGTACTTC. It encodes CASSPDFYEQYF.

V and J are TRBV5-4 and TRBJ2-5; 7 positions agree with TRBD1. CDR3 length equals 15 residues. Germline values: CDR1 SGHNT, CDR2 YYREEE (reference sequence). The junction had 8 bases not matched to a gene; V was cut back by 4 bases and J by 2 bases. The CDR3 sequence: CASSLTGAKQETQYF. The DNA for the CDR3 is TGTGCCAGCAGCCTAACAGGGGCCAAACAAGAGACCCAGTACTTC.

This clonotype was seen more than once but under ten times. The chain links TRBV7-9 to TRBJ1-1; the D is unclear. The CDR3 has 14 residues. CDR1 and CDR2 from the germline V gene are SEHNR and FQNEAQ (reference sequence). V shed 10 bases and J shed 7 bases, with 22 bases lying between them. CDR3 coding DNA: TGTGCCACCTCCCCGGACCCTACACCGTTTGAAGCTTTCTTT. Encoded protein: CATSPDPTPFEAFF.

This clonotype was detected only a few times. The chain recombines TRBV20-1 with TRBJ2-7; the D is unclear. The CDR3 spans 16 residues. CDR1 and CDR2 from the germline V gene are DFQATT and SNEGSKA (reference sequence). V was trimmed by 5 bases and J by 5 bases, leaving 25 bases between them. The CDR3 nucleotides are TGCAGTGCTCCCACCCTTTTGTGGCCGACGGGCGACGAGCAGTACTTC. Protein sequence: CSAPTLLWPTGDEQYF.

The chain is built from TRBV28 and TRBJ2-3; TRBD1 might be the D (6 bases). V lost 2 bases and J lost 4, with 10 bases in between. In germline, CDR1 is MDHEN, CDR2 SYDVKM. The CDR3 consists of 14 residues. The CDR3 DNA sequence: TGTGCCAGCAGTTTACGGACAGTTCCAGATACGCAGTATTTT. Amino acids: CASSLRTVPDTQYF.

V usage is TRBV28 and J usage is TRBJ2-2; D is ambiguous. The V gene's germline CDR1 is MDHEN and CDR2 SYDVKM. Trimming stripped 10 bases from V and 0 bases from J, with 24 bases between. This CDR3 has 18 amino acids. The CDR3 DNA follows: TGTGCCACCCAATGGTCTCCGTACAGCGATTCGAACACCGGGGAGCTGTTTTTT. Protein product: CATQWSPYSDSNTGELFF.

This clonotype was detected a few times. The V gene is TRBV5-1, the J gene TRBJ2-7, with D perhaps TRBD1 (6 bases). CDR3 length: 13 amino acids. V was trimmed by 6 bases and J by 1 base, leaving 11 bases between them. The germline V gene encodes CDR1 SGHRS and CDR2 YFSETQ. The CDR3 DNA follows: TGCGCCAGCACCTGGGACAAATCCTACGAGCAGTACTTC. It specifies CASTWDKSYEQYF.

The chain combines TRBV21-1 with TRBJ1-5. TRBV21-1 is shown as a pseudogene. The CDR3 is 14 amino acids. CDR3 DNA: TGTGCCAGCAGCAAACAGCATAGCAATCAGCCCCAGCATTTT. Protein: CASSKQHSNQPQHF.

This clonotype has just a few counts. DNA for the CDR3: TGTGCCAGCAGTACAGTGTATCGGCCCCAGCATTTT. This codes for CASSTVYRPQHF. This chain joins TRBV12-3 or TRBV12-4 and TRBJ1-5; D is unresolved. The V end lost 5 bases, the J end lost 9 bases, and 11 bases lay between the germline ends. The CDR3 contains 12 residues.

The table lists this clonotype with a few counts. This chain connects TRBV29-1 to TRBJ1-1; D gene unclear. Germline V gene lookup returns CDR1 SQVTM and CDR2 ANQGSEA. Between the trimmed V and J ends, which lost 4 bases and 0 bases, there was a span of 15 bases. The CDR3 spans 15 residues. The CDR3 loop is CSVGPPRGMNTEAFF. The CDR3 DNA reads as TGCAGCGTTGGGCCCCCCCGGGGAATGAACACTGAAGCTTTCTTT.

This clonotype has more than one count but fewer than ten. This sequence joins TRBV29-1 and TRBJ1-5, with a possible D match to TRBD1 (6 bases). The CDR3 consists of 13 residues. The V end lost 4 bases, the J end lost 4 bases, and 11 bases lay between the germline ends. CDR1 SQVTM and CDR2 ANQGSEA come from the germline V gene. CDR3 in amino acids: CSVVGGENQPQHF. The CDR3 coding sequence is TGCAGCGTTGTAGGGGGTGAAAATCAGCCCCAGCATTTT.

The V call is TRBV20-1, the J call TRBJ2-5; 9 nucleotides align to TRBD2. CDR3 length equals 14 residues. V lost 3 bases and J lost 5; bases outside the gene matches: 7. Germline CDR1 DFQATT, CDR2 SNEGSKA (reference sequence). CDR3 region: CSARKAGGPETQYF. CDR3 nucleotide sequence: TGCAGTGCTAGGAAGGCGGGGGGGCCTGAGACCCAGTACTTC.

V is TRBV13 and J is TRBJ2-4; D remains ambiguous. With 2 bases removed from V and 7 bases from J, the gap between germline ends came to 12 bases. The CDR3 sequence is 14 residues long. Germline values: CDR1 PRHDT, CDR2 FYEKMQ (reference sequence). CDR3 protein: CASSLRTTGNIQYF. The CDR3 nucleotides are TGTGCCAGCAGCTTACGGACCACCGGCAACATTCAGTACTTC. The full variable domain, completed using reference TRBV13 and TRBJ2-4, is AAGVIQSPRHLIKEKRETATLKCYPIPRHDTVYWYQQGPGQDPQFLISFYEKMQSDKGSIPDRFSAQQFSDYHSELNMSSLELGDSALYFCASSLRTTGNIQYFGAGTRLSVL.

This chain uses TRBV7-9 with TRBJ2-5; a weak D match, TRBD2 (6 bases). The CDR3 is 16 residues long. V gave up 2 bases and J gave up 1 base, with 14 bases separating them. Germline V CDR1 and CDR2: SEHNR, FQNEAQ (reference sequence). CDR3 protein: CASSLRTREAQETQYF. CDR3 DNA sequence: TGTGCCAGCAGCTTAAGGACAAGGGAGGCCCAAGAGACCCAGTACTTC.

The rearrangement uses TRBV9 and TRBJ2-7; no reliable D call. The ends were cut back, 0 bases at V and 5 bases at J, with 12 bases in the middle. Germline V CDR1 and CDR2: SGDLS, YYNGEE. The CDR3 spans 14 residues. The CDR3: CASSVGGITNEQYF. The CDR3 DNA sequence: TGTGCCAGCAGCGTAGGGGGAATTACCAACGAGCAGTACTTC. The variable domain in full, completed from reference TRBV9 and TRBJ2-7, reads DSGVTQTPKHLITATGQRVTLRCSPRSGDLSVYWYQQSLDQGLQFLIQYYNGEERAKGNILERFSAQQFPDLHSELNLSSLELGDSALYFCASSVGGITNEQYFGPGTRLTVT.

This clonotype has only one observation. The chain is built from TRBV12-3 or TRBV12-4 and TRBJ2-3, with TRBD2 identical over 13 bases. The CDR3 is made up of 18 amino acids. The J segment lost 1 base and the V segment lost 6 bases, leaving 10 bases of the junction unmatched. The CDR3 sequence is CASRLRLAGGFGTDTQYF. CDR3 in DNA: TGTGCCAGCAGACTCCGACTAGCGGGGGGTTTTGGCACAGATACGCAGTATTTT.

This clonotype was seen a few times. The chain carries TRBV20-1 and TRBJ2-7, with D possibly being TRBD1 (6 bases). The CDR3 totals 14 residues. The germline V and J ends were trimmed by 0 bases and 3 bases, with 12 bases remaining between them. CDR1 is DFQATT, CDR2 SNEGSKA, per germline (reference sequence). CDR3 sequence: CSARDTGTLYEQYF. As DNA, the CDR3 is TGCAGTGCTAGAGATACAGGGACACTCTACGAGCAGTACTTC.

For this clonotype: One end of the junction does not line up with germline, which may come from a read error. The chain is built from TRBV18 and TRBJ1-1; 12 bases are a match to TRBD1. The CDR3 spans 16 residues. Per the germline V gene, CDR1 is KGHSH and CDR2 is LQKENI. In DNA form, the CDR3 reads TGTGCCAGCTCCCCACTGGGACAGGGGGCGGACACTGAAGCTTTCTTT. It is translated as CASSPLGQGADTEAFF. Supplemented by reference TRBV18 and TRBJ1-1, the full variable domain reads NAGVMQNPRHLVRRRGQEARLRCSPMKGHSHVYWYRQLPEEGLKFMVYLQKENIIDESGMPKERFSAEFPKEGPSILRIQQVVRGDSAAYFCASSPLGQGADTEAFFGQGTRLTVV.

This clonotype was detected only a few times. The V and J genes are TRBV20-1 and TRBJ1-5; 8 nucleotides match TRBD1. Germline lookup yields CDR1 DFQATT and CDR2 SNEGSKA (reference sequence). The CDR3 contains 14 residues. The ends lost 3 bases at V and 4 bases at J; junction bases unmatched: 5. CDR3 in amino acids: CSASAGGVNQPQHF. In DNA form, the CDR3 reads TGCAGTGCTAGCGCAGGGGGCGTTAATCAGCCCCAGCATTTT.

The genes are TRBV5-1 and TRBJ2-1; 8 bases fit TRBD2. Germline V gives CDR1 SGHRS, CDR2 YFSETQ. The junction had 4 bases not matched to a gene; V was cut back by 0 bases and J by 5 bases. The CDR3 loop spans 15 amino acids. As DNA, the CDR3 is TGCGCCAGCAGCTTGGATTTAGCGGGGAACAATGAGCAGTTCTTC. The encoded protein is CASSLDLAGNNEQFF.

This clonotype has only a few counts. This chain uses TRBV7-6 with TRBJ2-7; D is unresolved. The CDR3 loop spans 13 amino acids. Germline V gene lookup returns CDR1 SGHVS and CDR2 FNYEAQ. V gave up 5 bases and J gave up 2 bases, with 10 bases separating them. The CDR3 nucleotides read TGTGCCAGCAGCCGACGCGCCACCTACGAGCAGTACTTC. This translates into CASSRRATYEQYF.

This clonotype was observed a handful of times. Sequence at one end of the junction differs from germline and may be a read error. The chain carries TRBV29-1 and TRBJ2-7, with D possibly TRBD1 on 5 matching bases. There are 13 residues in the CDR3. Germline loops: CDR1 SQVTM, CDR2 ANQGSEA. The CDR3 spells CSVGAGIPYAQYF. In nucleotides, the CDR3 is TGCAGCGTTGGGGCAGGGATACCCTACGCGCAGTACTTC.

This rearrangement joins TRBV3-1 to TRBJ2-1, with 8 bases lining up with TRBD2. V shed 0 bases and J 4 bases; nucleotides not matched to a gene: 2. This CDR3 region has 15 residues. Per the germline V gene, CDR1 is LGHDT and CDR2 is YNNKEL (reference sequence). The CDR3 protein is CASSQESGSYNEQFF. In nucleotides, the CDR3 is TGTGCCAGCAGCCAAGAGAGCGGGAGTTACAATGAGCAGTTCTTC.

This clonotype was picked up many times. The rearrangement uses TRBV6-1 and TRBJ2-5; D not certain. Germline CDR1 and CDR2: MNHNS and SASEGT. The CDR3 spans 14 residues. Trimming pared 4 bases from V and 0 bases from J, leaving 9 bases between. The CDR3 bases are TGTGCCAGCAGTGCGCCCCGGGACCAAGAGACCCAGTACTTC. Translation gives CASSAPRDQETQYF.